This T cell receptor beta chain was observed in a study of T-cell reconstitution after alpha-beta-depleted transplantation in children. Study-level findings and limits: After one year, T-cell counts and TCRbeta diversity mostly came from new T cells. Reports say that about two months after transplant, the alpha-beta T cells came out of several hundred graft clones that had expanded.

Germline V gene data show CDR1 as DFQATT and CDR2 as SNEGSKA (reference sequence). The CDR3 loop spans 11 amino acids. Trimming stripped 6 bases from V and 2 bases from J, with 6 bases between. Unique molecular identifiers featured in how the TCRbeta library was prepared. In TCRdb, the PCR reads were re-called with MiXCR into one record per CDR3 protein. This sample carries hundreds of thousands of distinct CDR3 sequences, approximately 14% of them seen once, and the ten largest clones take roughly 0.84%. This clonotype was recorded many times. Its target is not known. The specimen was PBMCs, collected before TCRalphabeta/CD19-depleted stem cell transplant. V usage is TRBV20-1 and J usage is TRBJ2-3, with D unclear. This clonotype was sampled from a girl aged 2-10 years with congenital amegakaryocytic thrombocytopenia, due to receive a stem cell transplant. The CDR3 nucleotides are TGCAGTGCGTCCCTCACAGATACGCAGTATTTT. As protein: CSASLTDTQYF.